Here is one T cell receptor beta chain with its context. What it binds is unknown. This sample is drawn from a study of T cells after posttransplantation cyclophosphamide. Trimming removed 3 bases at V and 1 base at J, with 9 bases between. The CDR3 is 14 residues long. Germline lookup yields CDR1 MDHEN and CDR2 SYDVKM. The protocol was immunoSEQ multiplex PCR, while the TCRdb copy is restricted to in-frame clones and leaves out a portion. The table has 15,000 to 20,000 clones, over 60% seen once; the top ten hold approximately 31%. A marrow graft followed busulfan-fludarabine conditioning, with cyclophosphamide on days +3 and +4. General observations from the study: Tissue-infiltrating T cells from skin or gut overlapped little with blood T cells.

The specimen comprised CD8+ T cells sorted from PBMCs, sampled about 1,900 days after a stem cell transplant with posttransplant cyclophosphamide. The sequence came from a female patient in her 40s who received an allogeneic stem cell transplant from a related donor, was CMV-positive, and had no GVHD. Some T cells may be the graft donor's. V usage is TRBV28 and J usage is TRBJ1-1; D gene uncertain. The CDR3 loop is CASSLGSKNTEAFF. The CDR3 DNA sequence: TGTGCCAGCAGTTTGGGCAGTAAGAACACTGAAGCTTTCTTT.